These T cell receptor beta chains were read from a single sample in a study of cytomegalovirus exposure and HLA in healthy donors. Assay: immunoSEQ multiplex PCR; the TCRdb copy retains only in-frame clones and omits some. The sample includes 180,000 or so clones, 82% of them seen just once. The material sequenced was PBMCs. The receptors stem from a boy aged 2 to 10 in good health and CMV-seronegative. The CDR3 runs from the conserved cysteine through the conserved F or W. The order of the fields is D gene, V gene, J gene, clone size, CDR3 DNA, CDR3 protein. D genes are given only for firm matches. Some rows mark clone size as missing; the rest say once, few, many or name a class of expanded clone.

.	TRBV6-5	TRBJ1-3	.	TGTGCCAGCGGTTCGGGACACTCTGGAAACACCATATATTTT	CASGSGHSGNTIYF
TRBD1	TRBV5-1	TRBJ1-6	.	TGCGCCAGCAGCAACACAGGGGGCGATTCACCCCTCCACTTT	CASSNTGGDSPLHF
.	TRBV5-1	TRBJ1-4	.	TGCGCCAGCAGCGACGTAGGGGTCGGAAAACTGTTTTTT	CASSDVGVGKLFF
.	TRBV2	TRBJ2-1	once	TGTGCCAGCCGGAGGGGACCCTCTGGGTACAATGAGCAGTTCTTC	CASRRGPSGYNEQFF
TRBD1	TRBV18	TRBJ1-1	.	TGTGCCAGCTCACCACAAGGGGACAGCCGGGGAGCTTTCTTT	CASSPQGDSRGAFF
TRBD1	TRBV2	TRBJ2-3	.	TGTGCCAGCAGTTGGGACAGCCGGGATACGCAGTATTTT	CASSWDSRDTQYF
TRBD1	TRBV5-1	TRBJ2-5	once	TGCGCCAGCAGCTGGGGGACAGGGGGTTCGGAGACCCAGTACTTC	CASSWGTGGSETQYF
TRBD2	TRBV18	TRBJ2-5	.	TGTGCCAGCTCACCAATCTGGTCGCGGGGGTCCCATCAGACCCAGTACTTC	CASSPIWSRGSHQTQYF
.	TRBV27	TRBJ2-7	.	TGTGCCAGCAGTTTATACGGCTCCTACGAGCAGTACTTC	CASSLYGSYEQYF
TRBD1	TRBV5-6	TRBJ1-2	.	TGTGCCAGCAGCCCCACCGGGACAGGATTGGCGGCCTATGGCTACACCTTC	CASSPTGTGLAAYGYTF
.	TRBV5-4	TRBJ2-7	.	TGTGCCAGCAACCAACAGGGTAAATACGAGCAGTACTTC	CASNQQGKYEQYF
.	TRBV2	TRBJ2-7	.	TGTGCCAGCAATGAACTCCGACAGGCATACGAGCAGTACTTC	CASNELRQAYEQYF
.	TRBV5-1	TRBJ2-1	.	TGCGCCAGGGAGACGGAGCCCAATGAGCAGCTCTTC	CARETEPNEQLF
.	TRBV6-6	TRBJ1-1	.	TGTGCCAGCAGTTACTCTGGAGGGAACACTGAAGCTTTCTTT	CASSYSGGNTEAFF
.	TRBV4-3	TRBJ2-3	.	TGCGCCAGCAGCCAAGTCCCTGCAGATACGCAGTATTTT	CASSQVPADTQYF
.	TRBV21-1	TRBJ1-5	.	TGTGCCAGCAGCAAAGCGCTGGGGACAGGTCTTGGAAACAATCAGCCCCAGCATTTT	CASSKALGTGLGNNQPQHF
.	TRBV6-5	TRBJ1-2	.	TGTGCCAGCAGCCGAGGTATAAGAGAAGGCTACACCTTC	CASSRGIREGYTF
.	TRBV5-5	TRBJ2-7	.	TGTGCCAGCAGCTTGGGACAGAGTACCTACGAGCAGTACTTC	CASSLGQSTYEQYF
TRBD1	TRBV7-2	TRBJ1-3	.	TGTGCCAGCAGCCTGGGACAGGGGCACTTCTCTGGAAACACCATATATTTT	CASSLGQGHFSGNTIYF
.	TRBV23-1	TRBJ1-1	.	TGCGCCAGCAGTCAATGGGCTGAGCTGAACACTGAAGCTTTCTTT	CASSQWAELNTEAFF
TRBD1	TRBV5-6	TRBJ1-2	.	TGTGCCAGCAGCTTGGCGGACAGGGGGGTCCCTTATGGCTACACCTTC	CASSLADRGVPYGYTF
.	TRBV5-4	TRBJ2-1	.	TGTGCCAGCAGCTTGGGGGTCCCAGCGTTCTACAATGAGCAGTTCTTC	CASSLGVPAFYNEQFF
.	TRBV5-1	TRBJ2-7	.	TGCGCCAGCAGCTCCACCGGGGGCTCCTACGAGCAGTACTTC	CASSSTGGSYEQYF
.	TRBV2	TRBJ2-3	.	TGTGCCAGCAGTGAGGCCGGGTACACAGATACGCAGTATTTT	CASSEAGYTDTQYF
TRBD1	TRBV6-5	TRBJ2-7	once	TGTGCCAGCAGGAACCGGGACAGGGGATCCTACGAGCAGTACTTC	CASRNRDRGSYEQYF
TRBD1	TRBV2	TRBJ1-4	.	TGTGCCAGCAAAAGACAGGGGACGGATAATGAAAAACTGTTTTTT	CASKRQGTDNEKLFF
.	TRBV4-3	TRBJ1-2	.	TGCGCCAGCAGCCAAGATCGGCAGGGAGGTTATGGCTACACCTTC	CASSQDRQGGYGYTF
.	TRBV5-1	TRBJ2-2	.	TGCGCCAGCAGCTTGGGGGCCCTAACCGGGGAGCTGTTTTTT	CASSLGALTGELFF
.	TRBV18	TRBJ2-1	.	TGTGCCAGCTCACCACGGAGCTCCTACACTGAGCAGTTCTTC	CASSPRSSYTEQFF
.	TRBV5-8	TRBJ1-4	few	TGTGCCAGCAGCTGGGGGAGGGGTGAAAAACTGTTTTTT	CASSWGRGEKLFF
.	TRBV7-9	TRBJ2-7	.	TGTGCCAGCAGCCCACCGGGCAGGGGCCACGAGCAGTACTTC	CASSPPGRGHEQYF
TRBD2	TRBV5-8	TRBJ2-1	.	TGTGCCAGCAGCCTGGCCGGGGGAGTAGCGGGGGGGCCCTACAATGAGCAGTTCTTC	CASSLAGGVAGGPYNEQFF
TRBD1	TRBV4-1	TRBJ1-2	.	TGCGCCAGCAGATCCCCGACAGGGTTTAAACGCAATGGCTACACCTTC	CASRSPTGFKRNGYTF
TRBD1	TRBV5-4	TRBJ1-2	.	TGTGCCAGCAGCTCCCGGGACAGGGGGCGAAACTATGGCTACACCTTC	CASSSRDRGRNYGYTF
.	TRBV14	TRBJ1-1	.	TGTGCCAGCAACCGACAGAGGAACACTGAAGCTTTCTTT	CASNRQRNTEAFF
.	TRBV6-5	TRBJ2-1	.	TGTGCCAGCACAGTTACTGCGGGTCCCTACAATGAGCAGTTCTTC	CASTVTAGPYNEQFF
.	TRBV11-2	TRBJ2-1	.	TGTGCCAGCAGCTTAAACTCACAGGACAATGAGCAGTTCTTC	CASSLNSQDNEQFF